This T cell receptor beta chain was sequenced during a study of cytomegalovirus exposure and HLA in healthy donors. Study findings and constraints: There were some public TCRs occurring in many donors, but most TCR sequences were rare.

TCRdb's table, derived via immunoSEQ multiplex PCR, lists solely in-frame clones and lacks some. Of over 120,000 clones in the sample, around 89% are singletons; the top ten hold 6.2%. The germline CDR1 and CDR2 sequences are SGHRS and YFSETQ. Trimming took 5 bases from V and 1 from J; bases not matched to a gene: 3. The CDR3 covers 14 residues. About this clone: Its antigen is not identified.

This chain uses TRBV5-1 with TRBJ1-2; 9 bases agree with TRBD1. This sequence originates from a woman aged 30 to 39 in good health and CMV-seropositive. The sequenced material came from PBMCs. The CDR3 region is CASRGTGHNYGYTF. Written as DNA, the CDR3 is TGCGCCAGCAGGGGGACAGGGCATAACTATGGCTACACCTTC.